A single sample is the source of the 23 T cell receptor beta chains below, sequenced in a study of blood T cell repertoires in COVID-19. The repertoire was sequenced with immunoSEQ multiplex PCR; TCRdb's copy has only in-frame clones and lacks some. The data hold about 91,000 clones, with 70% to 90% observed a single time. The material sequenced was peripheral blood. The receptors were gathered from a man in his 70s with acute or convalescent COVID-19.

This chain uses TRBV6-5 with TRBJ1-2, with D tentatively TRBD1 (5 bases). V gave up 5 bases and J gave up 6 bases, with 16 bases separating them. Germline assignment: CDR1 MNHEY and CDR2 SVGAGI. This CDR3 spans 14 amino acids. The DNA for the CDR3 is TGTGCCAGCAGTCGACAGTCCGGCAGGGATGGCTACACCTTC. Translated: CASSRQSGRDGYTF.

The chain is built from TRBV28 and TRBJ1-1; 9 nucleotides match TRBD1. Unmatched junction bases numbered 13, after V lost 5 bases and J lost 6 bases. This CDR3 has 16 amino acids. From germline, CDR1 is MDHEN and CDR2 SYDVKM. CDR3 DNA: TGTGCCAGCAGTCAACAATTGGGACAGGGAGTCCCTGAAGCTTTCTTT. As protein: CASSQQLGQGVPEAFF.

J is TRBJ2-4 and V is TRBV6-4; perhaps TRBD1 as D (6 bases). The CDR3 is made up of 16 amino acids. The V end lost 3 bases, the J end lost 3 bases, and 15 bases lay between the germline ends. Germline V gives CDR1 MRHNA, CDR2 SNTAGT. The DNA of the CDR3 is TGTGCCAGCAGTGAATCTGGGGGCGCCAACAAAAACATTCAGTACTTC. This encodes CASSESGGANKNIQYF.

Only one count was recorded for this clone. V and J are TRBV6-6 and TRBJ1-6; 7 bases are a match to TRBD1. With 7 bases clipped from V and 10 bases from J, the junction kept 10 bases outside the gene matches. The V gene's germline CDR1 is MNHNY and CDR2 SVGAGI (reference sequence). The CDR3 covers 14 residues. CDR3 DNA: TGTGCCAGCACCCCGACAGGGAGTGGCTCACCCCTCCACTTT. It translates to CASTPTGSGSPLHF.

The chain combines TRBV5-1 with TRBJ1-1; 7 bases fit TRBD1. This CDR3 spans 16 amino acids. The ends lost 0 bases at V and 1 base at J; junction bases unmatched: 6. Germline lookup yields CDR1 SGHRS and CDR2 YFSETQ. This CDR3 reads CASSLVFGTANTEAFF. The CDR3 nucleotides are TGCGCCAGCAGCTTGGTCTTTGGGACAGCGAACACTGAAGCTTTCTTT.

The CDR3 DNA reads as TGTGCCAGCAGCCCCTTTCAGGGTAGCTCCTACAATGAGCAGTTCTTC. Amino acid sequence: CASSPFQGSSYNEQFF. This chain connects TRBV7-9 to TRBJ2-1; weak D call: TRBD1 (5 bases). CDR1 and CDR2 (germline): SEHNR, FQNEAQ (reference sequence). This CDR3 contains 16 residues. The germline V and J ends were trimmed by 5 bases and 0 bases, with 14 bases remaining between them.

This chain links TRBV5-5 with TRBJ1-3; tentatively, D is TRBD1 (5 bases). The CDR3 runs 15 residues. Trimming stripped 4 bases from V and 1 base from J, with 12 bases between. In germline, CDR1 is SGHKS, CDR2 YYEKEE (reference sequence). For the CDR3, the DNA is TGTGCCAGCAGCCCTGTAGGGGTTTCTGGAAACACCATATATTTT. Translation gives CASSPVGVSGNTIYF. Full variable domain (outside the CDR3, taken from reference TRBV5-5 and TRBJ1-3): DAGVTQSPTHLIKTRGQQVTLRCSPISGHKSVSWYQQVLGQGPQFIFQYYEKEERGRGNFPDRFSARQFPNYSSELNVNALLLGDSALYLCASSPVGVSGNTIYFGEGSWLTVV.

J is TRBJ2-5 and V is TRBV19; the match to TRBD2 covers 10 bases. CDR1 and CDR2 from the germline V gene are LNHDA and SQIVND (reference sequence). V lost 5 bases and J lost 2; bases outside the gene matches: 2. The CDR3 has 14 amino acids. CDR3 nucleotide sequence: TGTGCCAGTAGTGCTAGCGGGGGACAAGAGACCCAGTACTTC. It specifies CASSASGGQETQYF.

The chain links TRBV9 to TRBJ2-1; 9 nucleotides line up with TRBD2. CDR1 and CDR2 (germline): SGDLS, YYNGEE. V lost 0 bases and J lost 6; bases outside the gene matches: 7. The CDR3 has 16 amino acids. CDR3: CASSVGSSGASNEQFF. In DNA, the CDR3 is TGTGCCAGCAGCGTAGGGTCTAGCGGGGCCAGCAATGAGCAGTTCTTC.

The chain carries TRBV28 and TRBJ2-2; TRBD1 matches 9 bases. With 9 bases clipped from V and 5 bases from J, the junction kept 13 bases outside the gene matches. This CDR3 spans 16 amino acids. The germline CDR1 and CDR2 sequences are MDHEN and SYDVKM. CDR3 sequence reads: CASPRSGQGNTGELFF. The CDR3 coding sequence is TGTGCCAGTCCTCGGTCAGGACAGGGGAATACCGGGGAGCTGTTTTTT.

The chain is built from TRBV6-5 and TRBJ1-1; TRBD1 is a possible D gene (5 bases). Germline V lookup: CDR1 MNHEY, CDR2 SVGAGI. Trimming pared 6 bases from V and 8 bases from J, leaving 10 bases between. This CDR3 has 11 residues. CDR3 region: CASSHRYEAFF. In DNA form, the CDR3 reads TGTGCCAGCAGCCACAGGTACGAAGCTTTCTTT.

V usage is TRBV10-1 and J usage is TRBJ1-4; a weak D match, TRBD1 (6 bases). CDR3 length: 13 amino acids. Germline V gene sequence: CDR1 WNHNN, CDR2 SYGVQD (reference sequence). V was cut by 9 bases and J by 5 bases, with 13 bases left in between. The CDR3 region has the DNA TGCGCCAGTGGCCCGGGACACAATGAAAAACTGTTTTTT. This codes for CASGPGHNEKLFF.

This clone showed up just a few times. The chain is built from TRBV30 and TRBJ1-2; TRBD1 matches 10 bases. CDR1 and CDR2 (germline): GTSNPN, SVGIG (reference sequence). The CDR3 is 14 amino acids. V lost 3 bases and J lost 4; bases outside the gene matches: 5. The CDR3 loop is CAWSMTGGIYGYTF. The CDR3 coding sequence is TGTGCCTGGAGCATGACAGGGGGCATCTATGGCTACACCTTC. Combining the CDR3 with reference TRBV30 and TRBJ1-2 gives the whole variable domain SQTIHQWPATLVQPVGSPLSLECTVEGTSNPNLYWYRQAAGRGLQLLFYSVGIGQISSEVPQNLSASRPQDRQFILSSKKLLLSDSGFYLCAWSMTGGIYGYTFGSGTRLTVV.

Only one count was recorded for this clone. This chain links TRBV5-1 with TRBJ2-1, with D tentatively TRBD1 (6 bases). Trimming took off 4 bases at V and 3 bases at J, with 17 bases between the two ends. Germline V gene lookup returns CDR1 SGHRS and CDR2 YFSETQ. The CDR3 covers 16 residues. In DNA form, the CDR3 reads TGCGCCAGCAGCCGCCCCCAGGGGACCTACTACAATGAGCAGTTCTTC. Protein sequence: CASSRPQGTYYNEQFF.

Here the CDR3 reads CASSLPGEEKLFF. Written as DNA, the CDR3 is TGCGCCAGCAGCTTACCGGGAGAGGAAAAACTGTTTTTT. The rearrangement links TRBV5-1 to TRBJ1-4; no definite D call. The CDR3 consists of 13 residues. The V gene lost 2 bases and the J gene lost 8 bases, with 10 bases spanning the gap. Per the germline V gene, CDR1 is SGHRS and CDR2 is YFSETQ.

This clone appeared once. This chain uses TRBV19 with TRBJ1-2, with D perhaps TRBD1 (5 bases). V shed 3 bases and J shed 8 bases, with 16 bases lying between them. This CDR3 spans 14 amino acids. CDR1 and CDR2 (germline): LNHDA, SQIVND (reference sequence). CDR3 in DNA: TGTGCCAGTAGTATGGGGCTTCCCCCAGGGGGCTACACCTTC. Its protein is CASSMGLPPGGYTF.

V usage is TRBV4-2 and J usage is TRBJ1-2; 7 bases are shared with TRBD1. The CDR3 has 17 residues. J gave up 0 bases and V 0 bases, and 7 bases lay outside the gene matches. Germline CDR1 LGHNA, CDR2 YNFKEQ. DNA of the CDR3: TGTGCCAGCAGCCAAGATAACGACAGGGAGTCTAACTATGGCTACACCTTC. Protein: CASSQDNDRESNYGYTF.

This clone has a handful of counts. The chain is built from TRBV19 and TRBJ1-2, with a weak D call TRBD1 (6 bases). CDR3 length: 13 amino acids. Germline V CDR1 and CDR2: LNHDA, SQIVND (reference sequence). Trimming stripped 1 base from V and 6 bases from J, with 9 bases between. CDR3 nucleotide sequence: TGTGCCAGTAGTATAGGCTGGACAGATGGCTACACCTTC. The encoded protein is CASSIGWTDGYTF.

Only one count was recorded for this clone. The V and J genes are TRBV3-1 (or the pseudogene TRBV3-2) and TRBJ2-2, with 9 bases fitting TRBD1. J gave up 5 bases and V 2 bases, and 9 bases lay outside the gene matches. This CDR3 has 17 residues. Germline V gene sequence: CDR1 LGHDT, CDR2 YNNKEL (reference sequence). CDR3 sequence (DNA): TGTGCCAGCAGCCAACAGAACAGGGGGCGTGGGACCGGGGAGCTGTTTTTT. Encoded protein: CASSQQNRGRGTGELFF.

This chain links TRBV6-6 with TRBJ1-2; TRBD1 might be the D (6 bases). Germline V CDR1 and CDR2: MNHNY, SVGAGI (reference sequence). The CDR3 loop spans 13 amino acids. Trimming took 6 bases from V and 7 from J, leaving 15 bases between them. CDR3 loop: CASRDGQFAGYTF. In nucleotides, the CDR3 is TGTGCCAGCAGGGACGGACAGTTTGCTGGCTACACCTTC.

The V and J genes are TRBV4-1 and TRBJ2-7, with D possibly TRBD1 on 6 matching bases. The length of the CDR3 is 13 residues. V was pared by 6 bases and J by 5 bases, with 14 bases between. Germline V gene data show CDR1 as MGHRA and CDR2 as YSYEKL. The CDR3 here is CASSGSRGDEQYF. DNA for the CDR3: TGCGCCAGCAGTGGTAGCAGGGGTGACGAGCAGTACTTC.

The DNA for the CDR3 is TGCAGCGTTGAAAGGGAGGGGAGGGAGACCCAGTACTTC. Translating gives CSVEREGRETQYF. The chain recombines TRBV29-1 with TRBJ2-5, with 7 bases aligning to TRBD2. CDR3 size: 13 residues. The ends lost 2 bases at V and 5 bases at J; junction bases unmatched: 5. Germline CDR1 and CDR2: SQVTM and ANQGSEA.

This rearrangement joins TRBV19 to TRBJ1-6, with TRBD1 as a possible D gene (5 bases). Germline-derived CDR1 and CDR2 are LNHDA and SQIVND (reference sequence). The V end was cut by 1 base, the J end by 16 bases, with 11 bases between. The length of the CDR3 is 12 residues. This chain's CDR3 is CASSIASGNLHF. The CDR3 coding sequence is TGTGCCAGTAGTATAGCGTCAGGGAATCTCCACTTT. The whole variable domain, remainder taken from reference TRBV19 and TRBJ1-6, is DGGITQSPKYLFRKEGQNVTLSCEQNLNHDAMYWYRQDPGQGLRLIYYSQIVNDFQKGDIAEGYSVSREKKESFPLTVTSAQKNPTAFYLCASSIASGNLHFGNGTRLTVT.